This is a list of T cell receptor beta chains from one sample in a study of OX40 agonist ivuxolimab in advanced cancers. The data were produced by immunoSEQ multiplex PCR, yet TCRdb's version contains in-frame clones alone and is incomplete. The data hold under 90,000 clones, with roughly 84% observed a single time. The sequences come from CD4+ or CD8+ T cells sorted from blood, collected in a trial of the OX40 agonist ivuxolimab. All receptors come from an adult with an advanced solid tumor such as melanoma, head and neck, liver or kidney cancer. The CDR3 runs from the conserved cysteine through the conserved F or W. D genes are given only for firm matches. A clone size is listed for some rows: how often the clone was seen (once, few, many), or a class if it is expanded.

16	TRBV5-1	TRBJ1-6	-	TRBD1	TGCGCCAGCAGGAGGGATACGGGACAGGGGGATTCACCCCTCCACTTT	CASRRDTGQGDSPLHF
14	TRBV7-6	TRBJ2-1	-	TRBD2	TGTGCCAGCAGCCCGCGGACTAGCGGAAGGGAGCAGTTCTTC	CASSPRTSGREQFF
14	TRBV6-4	TRBJ1-2	once	-	TGTGCCAGCAGTCCCCTCTACAGTTACGGAGGCTACACCTTC	CASSPLYSYGGYTF
16	TRBV9	TRBJ2-1	-	-	TGTGCCAGCAGCGTTAACGGGGACCTATCCTACAATGAGCAGTTCTTC	CASSVNGDLSYNEQFF
14	TRBV2	TRBJ2-7	-	TRBD1	TGTGCCAGCAGTAAGGGACAGGGTTCCTACGAGCAGTACTTC	CASSKGQGSYEQYF
17	TRBV4-1	TRBJ2-1	-	-	TGCGCCAGCAGCCAAGATGGGGCAGGAAGCTCCTACAATGAGCAGTTCTTC	CASSQDGAGSSYNEQFF
13	TRBV2	TRBJ2-7	-	-	TGTGCCAGCACGGGCGGAGACTCCTACGAGCAGTACTTC	CASTGGDSYEQYF
15	TRBV15	TRBJ1-3	once	-	TGTGCCACCAGCAGAGAGCAGGGAGCTGGAAACACCATATATTTT	CATSREQGAGNTIYF
16	TRBV14	TRBJ2-3	-	TRBD2	TGTGCCAGCAGCCAAGATTTACTAGCGGGAATAGATACGCAGTATTTT	CASSQDLLAGIDTQYF
14	TRBV5-1	TRBJ2-7	-	TRBD2	TGCGCCAGCAGCTTGGTGGGAGGGCGTGAAGAGCAGTACTTC	CASSLVGGREEQYF
13	TRBV7-2	TRBJ2-3	-	-	TGTGCCAGCAGCCTCAGTATTGTAGATACGCAGTATTTT	CASSLSIVDTQYF
13	TRBV5-6	TRBJ1-1	-	-	TGTGCCAGCAGCTTGGGATTTAACACTGAAGCTTTCTTT	CASSLGFNTEAFF
15	TRBV7-2	TRBJ2-1	once	-	TGTGCCAGCAGCGCTGTGCTAGCGAGCTACAATGAGCAGTTCTTC	CASSAVLASYNEQFF
11	TRBV18	TRBJ2-2	once	-	TGTGCCAGCGGGGTAACCGGGGAGCTGTTTTTT	CASGVTGELFF
15	TRBV11-2	TRBJ2-7	-	-	TGTGCCAGCAGCTTAGAGGAGGGGCTGAGTTACGAGCAGTACTTC	CASSLEEGLSYEQYF
14	TRBV7-9	TRBJ1-6	-	-	TGTGCCAGCAGCCCCGACCTAAGGGATTCACCCCTCCACTTT	CASSPDLRDSPLHF
16	TRBV5-1	TRBJ2-3	-	-	TGCGCCAGCAGCTTGAACGGCCGAGGGGAGGCAGATACGCAGTATTTT	CASSLNGRGEADTQYF
14	TRBV15	TRBJ1-5	-	-	TGTGCCACCAGCCTCTCGACAGGCAATCAGCCCCAGCATTTT	CATSLSTGNQPQHF
11	TRBV28	TRBJ2-1	-	-	TGTGCCAGCAGGATACTTAATGAGCAGTTCTTC	CASRILNEQFF
15	TRBV5-6	TRBJ1-4	-	TRBD1	TGTGCCAGCAGCTTGGGAATTCGGACAGGCGAAAAACTGTTTTTT	CASSLGIRTGEKLFF
15	TRBV25-1	TRBJ1-1	-	-	TGTGCCAGCAGGAGAACGGGACACATAAACACTGAAGCTTTCTTT	CASRRTGHINTEAFF
15	TRBV6-5	TRBJ1-1	-	TRBD1	TGTGCCAGCACCTACGGTGGGGACAGGGGCACTGAAGCTTTCTTT	CASTYGGDRGTEAFF
15	TRBV7-7	TRBJ1-6	-	-	TGTGCCAGCAGCCCAGGGACGGACAATAATTCACCCCTCCACTTT	CASSPGTDNNSPLHF
13	TRBV28	TRBJ2-2	-	-	TGTGCCAGCAGTTTACCTAACACCGGGGAGCTGTTTTTT	CASSLPNTGELFF
11	TRBV5-5	TRBJ2-1	-	-	TGTGCCAGCAGCTCCTACAATGAGCAGTTCTTC	CASSSYNEQFF
11	TRBV7-2	TRBJ2-3	-	-	TGTGCCAGCAGCTTACGAGATACGCAGTATTTT	CASSLRDTQYF
15	TRBV9	TRBJ2-1	-	-	TGTGCCAGCAGCGTAGCTGGGGACTCCTACAATGAGCAGTTCTTC	CASSVAGDSYNEQFF
15	TRBV28	TRBJ1-2	-	-	TGTGCCAGCAGTTTAAAAGGGGTCCCTAACTATGGCTACACCTTC	CASSLKGVPNYGYTF
16	TRBV5-8	TRBJ2-7	-	-	TGTGCCAGCAGCTTGTTCGCAGGGAGGCTTTCCTACGAGCAGTACTTC	CASSLFAGRLSYEQYF
15	TRBV5-1	TRBJ2-7	once	-	TGCGCCAGCAGCTTGGGGGACTCTTCCTCCTACGAGCAGTACTTC	CASSLGDSSSYEQYF
16	TRBV4-1	TRBJ2-5	-	TRBD2	TGCGCCAGCAGCCAAGAGGCTGCGGGAGGCCAAGAGACCCAGTACTTC	CASSQEAAGGQETQYF
14	TRBV7-2	TRBJ2-3	-	TRBD1	TGTGCCAGCAGCTCCGGGACAGTGGGAGTTACGCAGTATTTT	CASSSGTVGVTQYF
14	TRBV19	TRBJ1-2	once	-	TGTGCCAGTAGTTCCCCCCCAAGGGCTGGCGGCTACACCTTC	CASSSPPRAGGYTF
15	TRBV4-3	TRBJ2-7	-	-	TGCGCCAGCAGCCAAGATGCGGACAAACTCTACGAGCAGTACTTC	CASSQDADKLYEQYF
18	TRBV29-1	TRBJ1-1	-	TRBD1	TGCAGCGTGTGGCACCACAGAACAGGGGAGGAGCGGTCGACTGAAGCTTTCTTT	CSVWHHRTGEERSTEAFF
12	TRBV18	TRBJ2-1	-	-	TGTGCCAGCTCACCAAGTCGGGAGGAGCAGTTCTTC	CASSPSREEQFF
16	TRBV2	TRBJ1-1	-	-	TGTGCCAGCAGTGAAGCGCGGGGGTTTGGGAACACTGAAGCTTTCTTT	CASSEARGFGNTEAFF
14	TRBV12-5	TRBJ2-3	once	-	TGTGCTAGTGGTTGGGGGGCTGTTTCAGATACGCAGTATTTT	CASGWGAVSDTQYF
16	TRBV4-3	TRBJ1-1	-	-	TGCGCCAGCAGCCAAGATAGTTTCGCGAACCTGGCTGAAGCTTTCTTT	CASSQDSFANLAEAFF
14	TRBV7-2	TRBJ1-4	-	TRBD1	TGTGCCAGCAGCCGGGACAGTCCTCCCGAAAAACTGTTTTTT	CASSRDSPPEKLFF
14	TRBV7-7	TRBJ2-7	-	TRBD1	TGTGCCAGCAGCCCCGGGACAGGGTCCTACGAGCAGTACTTC	CASSPGTGSYEQYF
15	TRBV6-5	TRBJ2-4	-	TRBD1	TGTGCCAGCAGTTCCACAGGGGAAGGGAAAAACATTCAGTACTTC	CASSSTGEGKNIQYF
12	TRBV27	TRBJ2-2	-	-	TGTGCCAGCAGTTTAGAGGGCGGGGAGCTGTTTTTT	CASSLEGGELFF
15	TRBV7-2	TRBJ2-3	-	-	TGTGCCAGCAGCTTAAGGCCGGCCCACACAGATACGCAGTATTTT	CASSLRPAHTDTQYF
18	TRBV5-1	TRBJ2-7	-	TRBD2	TGCGCCAGCAGTCTCGCGATTGGACTAGCGGGAGGGTTCAACGAGCAGTACTTC	CASSLAIGLAGGFNEQYF
15	TRBV11-2	TRBJ1-3	-	-	TGTGCCAGCAGCTTAGTCGGGGCTTTCACAAACACCATATATTTT	CASSLVGAFTNTIYF
13	TRBV18	TRBJ1-4	-	-	TGTGCCAGCTCACCATCCAGTAATGAAAAACTGTTTTTT	CASSPSSNEKLFF
16	TRBV5-5	TRBJ2-3	-	-	TGTGCCAGCAGCTTGGGAGCTACCTCAGTCACAGATACGCAGTATTTT	CASSLGATSVTDTQYF
13	TRBV7-3	TRBJ1-1	-	-	TGTGCCAGCAGCTTAACGGTAGTGCCTGAAGCTTTCTTT	CASSLTVVPEAFF
14	TRBV19	TRBJ1-2	-	-	TGTGCCAGTAGCCCGACAGCGACTAAACGTGGCTACACCTTC	CASSPTATKRGYTF
16	TRBV19	TRBJ1-5	-	-	TGTGCCAGTAGTATAGTGGAGGGTCTAGGAGCGCAGCCCCAGCATTTT	CASSIVEGLGAQPQHF
15	TRBV9	TRBJ2-1	-	TRBD2	TGTGCCAGCAGCGTTGCTAGCGGGAGTCTCTATGAGCAGTTCTTC	CASSVASGSLYEQFF
11	TRBV20-1	TRBJ2-1	few	-	TGCAGTGCTAGAGATGGATATGAGCAGTTCTTC	CSARDGYEQFF
12	TRBV4-3	TRBJ2-7	-	-	TGCGCCAGCAGCCAAGACAGGGGCGAGCAGTACTTC	CASSQDRGEQYF
15	TRBV7-8	TRBJ1-1	medium-sized	TRBD1	TGTGCCAGCAGCTTACAGGGGGCAACAAACACTGAAGCTTTCTTT	CASSLQGATNTEAFF
13	TRBV2	TRBJ2-2	-	-	TGTGCCAGCAGTTCGGGACGCCTCGGGGGGCTGTTTTTT	CASSSGRLGGLFF
16	TRBV4-3	TRBJ2-5	-	-	TGCGCCAGCAGCCAGCAAGCGTTCCAAGGAAGGGAGACCCAGTACTTC	CASSQQAFQGRETQYF
16	TRBV27	TRBJ2-7	-	TRBD2	TGTGCCAGCAGCAGGGTCCTAGCGGGAGGCTCCTACGAGCAGTACTTC	CASSRVLAGGSYEQYF
16	TRBV5-6	TRBJ2-1	-	-	TGTGCCAGCAGCTTTAGAGCGGCGAATATGTACAATGAGCAGTTCTTC	CASSFRAANMYNEQFF